The sequence of this TCR beta chain was determined in a study of blood T cell repertoires in COVID-19. Measured with immunoSEQ multiplex PCR; TCRdb has only the in-frame clones, and not every one. The sample lists around 83,000 clones; about nine tenths were seen once. The table lists this clone with a few counts. V was cut by 9 bases and J by 1 base, with 18 bases left in between. The CDR3 covers 15 residues. Germline values: CDR1 MNHEY, CDR2 SVGAGI. Sequencing was done on a sample of peripheral blood. The chain joins TRBV6-5 to TRBJ1-1; tentative D call: TRBD1 (5 bases). This TCR derives from a man aged 50 or older with active or convalescent COVID-19. CDR3 loop: CASSFLGQANTEAFF. As DNA, the CDR3 is TGTGCCAGTTCATTCCTAGGACAAGCGAACACTGAAGCTTTCTTT.